This passage covers 4 T cell receptor beta chains from one sample sequenced in a study of spatial heterogeneity in lung cancer. The time point was: sample taken at primary tumor resection. The sequenced material consisted of unsorted whole RNA from tumor, nontumor lung or frozen PBMC. TCRdb used MiXCR to reprocess the 5' RACE reads, holding one entry per CDR3 protein. Here the sample spans around 75,000 distinct CDR3 sequences, roughly 14% being singletons. Here the sequenced sample was PBMCs, taken at surgery. Receptor source: a male donor with early-stage non-small cell lung cancer.

This clonotype was recorded a few times. The V gene is TRBV20-1, the J gene TRBJ2-3; D is unresolved. The CDR3 is 14 amino acids. V was pared by 3 bases and J by 0 bases, with 10 bases between. Germline CDR1 is DFQATT and CDR2 is SNEGSKA (reference sequence). Here the CDR3 reads CSARELSSTDTQYF. The DNA of the CDR3 is TGCAGTGCTAGGGAGCTTAGTAGCACAGATACGCAGTATTTT.

The CDR3 sequence is CSARGWGYEQYF. The CDR3 nucleotides are TGCAGTGCTAGAGGATGGGGCTACGAGCAGTACTTC. The V call is TRBV20-1, the J call TRBJ2-7, with unresolved D. The germline gives CDR1 DFQATT, CDR2 SNEGSKA (reference sequence). CDR3 size: 12 residues. V shed 1 base and J shed 3 bases, with 7 bases lying between them.

This clonotype was counted between two and nine times. The chain employs TRBV4-3 and TRBJ1-4; D unresolved. Germline V gene sequence: CDR1 LGHNA, CDR2 YSLEER. The V end lost 0 bases, the J end lost 3 bases, and 8 bases lay between the germline ends. The CDR3 totals 15 residues. CDR3 sequence (DNA): TGCGCCAGCAGCCAAGATGTCGGCTCTAATGAAAAACTGTTTTTT. Amino acid sequence: CASSQDVGSNEKLFF.

This chain connects TRBV5-1 to TRBJ2-7, with D possibly TRBD1 on 5 matching bases. CDR3 size: 15 residues. V lost 4 bases and J lost 4, with 18 bases in between. From germline, CDR1 is SGHRS and CDR2 YFSETQ. CDR3 DNA sequence: TGCGCCAGCAGCGGTAAAGGGGAAAGGGTGTACGAGCAGTACTTC. As protein: CASSGKGERVYEQYF.